This TCR beta chain was recorded in a study of vaccination and CD4 T cells after COVID-19. Study summary: The convalescent population consisted of six males and four females, two of whom were of Hispanic ethnicity. Investigators took post-vaccine samples a median roughly 70 days after dose two, within a range of 14 to 241.

A word on this clonotype: What it binds is unknown.

The CDR3 covers 16 residues. CDR1 SGHRS and CDR2 YFSETQ come from the germline V gene. With V trimmed by 0 bases and J by 6 bases, 4 bases remained unmatched. Once obtained from cultured CD4+ T cells, the DNA was sequenced using the Oncomine TCR Beta short-read assay. The template was genomic DNA from cultured CD4+ T cells. MiXCR was run by TCRdb on the PCR reads, yielding one entry per CDR3 protein. The sample carries roughly 7,200 distinct CDR3 sequences, 33% recorded once. Treatment denoted: roughly 11-day PBMC culture with coronavirus spike peptide pools or control peptides (ViraFEST assay). During the years 2011-2018, before the COVID-19 pandemic, the unexposed donor's CD4+ T cells were collected. ViraFEST used peptide pools to expand antigen-specific T cells before TCR sequencing.

This chain connects TRBV5-1 to TRBJ2-4; 12 bases line up with TRBD2. The receptor was isolated from a human donor in good health. The material sequenced was CD4+ T cells from blood, cultured in vitro. The CDR3 reads CASSLALAGGINIQYF. CDR3 DNA: TGCGCCAGCAGCTTGGCACTAGCGGGGGGCATAAACATTCAGTACTTC.